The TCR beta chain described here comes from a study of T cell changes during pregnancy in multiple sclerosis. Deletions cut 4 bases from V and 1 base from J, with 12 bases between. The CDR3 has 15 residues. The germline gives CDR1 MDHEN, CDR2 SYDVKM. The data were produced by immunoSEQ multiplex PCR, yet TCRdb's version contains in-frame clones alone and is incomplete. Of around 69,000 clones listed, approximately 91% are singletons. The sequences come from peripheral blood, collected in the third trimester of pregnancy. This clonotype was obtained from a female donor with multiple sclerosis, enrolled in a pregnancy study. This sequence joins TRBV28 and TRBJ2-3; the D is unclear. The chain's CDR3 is CASSSPGEGTDTQYF. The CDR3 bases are TGTGCCAGCAGTTCACCCGGAGAGGGCACAGATACGCAGTATTTT.